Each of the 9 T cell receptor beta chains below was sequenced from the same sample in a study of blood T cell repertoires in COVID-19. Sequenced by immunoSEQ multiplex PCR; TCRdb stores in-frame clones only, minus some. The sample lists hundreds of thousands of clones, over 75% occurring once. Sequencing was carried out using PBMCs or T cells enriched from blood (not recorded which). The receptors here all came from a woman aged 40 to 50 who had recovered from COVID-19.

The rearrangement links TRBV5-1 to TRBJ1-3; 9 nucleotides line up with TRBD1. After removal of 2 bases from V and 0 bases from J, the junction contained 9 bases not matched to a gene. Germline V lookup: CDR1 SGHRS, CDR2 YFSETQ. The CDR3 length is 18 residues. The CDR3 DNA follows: TGCGCCAGCAGCTTACAACCTCCGGGACAGGGCTCTGGAAACACCATATATTTT. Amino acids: CASSLQPPGQGSGNTIYF.

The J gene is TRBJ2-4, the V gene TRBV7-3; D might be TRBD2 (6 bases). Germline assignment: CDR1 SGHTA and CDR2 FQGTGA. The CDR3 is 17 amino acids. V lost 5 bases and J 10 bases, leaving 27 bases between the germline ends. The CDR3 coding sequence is TGTGCCAGCAGCAGCTGGAAGGAGGGGCGGGCGGCCCGAATTCAGTACTTC. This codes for CASSSWKEGRAARIQYF. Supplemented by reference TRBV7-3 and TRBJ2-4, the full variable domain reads GAGVSQTPSNKVTEKGKYVELRCDPISGHTALYWYRQSLGQGPEFLIYFQGTGAADDSGLPNDRFFAVRPEGSVSTLKIQRTERGDSAVYLCASSSWKEGRAARIQYFGAGTRLSVL.

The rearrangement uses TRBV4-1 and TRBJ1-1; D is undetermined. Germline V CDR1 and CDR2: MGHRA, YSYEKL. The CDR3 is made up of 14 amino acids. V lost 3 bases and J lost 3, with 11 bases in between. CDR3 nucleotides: TGCGCCAGCAGCCACGGAGGGAAGGACACTGAAGCTTTCTTT. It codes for CASSHGGKDTEAFF.

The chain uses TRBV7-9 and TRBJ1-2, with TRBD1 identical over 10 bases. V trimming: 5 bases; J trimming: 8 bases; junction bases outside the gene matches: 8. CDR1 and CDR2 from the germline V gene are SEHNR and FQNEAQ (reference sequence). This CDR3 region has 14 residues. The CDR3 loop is CASSRLTGGGGYTF. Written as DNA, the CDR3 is TGTGCCAGCAGCCGCTTGACAGGGGGCGGAGGCTACACCTTC.

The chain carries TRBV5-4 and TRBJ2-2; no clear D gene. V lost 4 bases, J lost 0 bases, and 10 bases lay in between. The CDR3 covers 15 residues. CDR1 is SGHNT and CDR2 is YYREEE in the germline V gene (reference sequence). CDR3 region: CASSSPKANTGELFF. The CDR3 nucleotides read TGTGCCAGCAGCAGCCCAAAAGCGAACACCGGGGAGCTGTTTTTT.

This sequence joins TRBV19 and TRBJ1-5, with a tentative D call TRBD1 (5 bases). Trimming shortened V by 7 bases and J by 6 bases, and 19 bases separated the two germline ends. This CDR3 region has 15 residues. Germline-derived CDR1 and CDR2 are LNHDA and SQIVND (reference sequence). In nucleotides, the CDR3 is TGTGCCAGTACCATCGGGGGGGTCCTTGGTCAGCCCCAGCATTTT. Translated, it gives CASTIGGVLGQPQHF.

CDR3 amino acids: CASSQGGGRAGETQYF. The CDR3 nucleotides are TGTGCCAGCAGCCAAGGAGGCGGGAGGGCCGGGGAGACCCAGTACTTC. The V and J genes are TRBV4-2 and TRBJ2-5; 9 positions agree with TRBD2. This CDR3 region has 16 residues. J was trimmed by 5 bases and V by 1 base; bases with no gene match: 8. CDR1 is LGHNA and CDR2 is YNFKEQ in the germline V gene.

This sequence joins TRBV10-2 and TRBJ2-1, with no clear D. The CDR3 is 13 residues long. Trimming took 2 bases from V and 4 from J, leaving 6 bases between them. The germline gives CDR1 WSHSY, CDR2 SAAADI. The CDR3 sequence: CASSEVLYNEQFF. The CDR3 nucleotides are TGCGCCAGCAGTGAGGTCTTATACAATGAGCAGTTCTTC.

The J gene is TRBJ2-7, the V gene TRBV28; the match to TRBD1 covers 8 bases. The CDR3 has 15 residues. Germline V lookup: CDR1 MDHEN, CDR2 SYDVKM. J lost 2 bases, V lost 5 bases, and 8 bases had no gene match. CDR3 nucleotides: TGTGCCAGCAGTCCTCAGGGGGCCCCTACCTACGAGCAGTACTTC. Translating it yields CASSPQGAPTYEQYF.